The source of this TCR beta chain is a study of control samples from healthy donors and cancer patients (TCRdb year 2020). The trim is 3 bases for V and 1 base for J, with a gap of 7 bases between the germline ends. The germline V gene gives CDR1 as MDHEN and CDR2 as SYDVKM. The CDR3 spans 14 residues, from the cysteine through the phenylalanine. Just the 42-base CDR3 DNA is kept, in frame starting at base 1. Of note for this clone: Its antigen remains unidentified. No much larger clonotype is one base removed from it; base qualities were not supplied.

Library preparation employed the immunoSEQ multiplex PCR assay. As stored in TCRdb, this immuneACCESS dataset retains in-frame rearrangements with V and J assigned. A fraction of the clones does not appear; measured against another copy, unresolved V genes explain less than half of the discrepancy, and the remainder lacks a known reason. The sample contains approximately 63,000 clones, about 82% of them found a single time. About 5% of the sample goes to the ten largest clones. This chain is built from TRBV28 and TRBJ1-3, with the identity of the D gene unclear. The sequenced sample consisted of blood. The TCR comes from a man aged 35 to 55 in good health. The CDR3 amino acid sequence is: CASSLARSGNTIYF. The DNA sequence reads TGTGCCAGCAGTTTGGCCAGGTCTGGAAACACCATATATTTT.